This T cell receptor (beta chain) was obtained from a study of T cells in Graves' hyperthyroidism and ophthalmopathy (dated by TCRdb to the late 2010s). Broadly, across the study: Peripheral blood samples were taken at the time of initial diagnosis, prior to any treatment. To identify TCR V-J signatures that set the groups apart, the researchers used a discovery cohort of 90 to 100 patients, made up of some 41 with Graves' ophthalmopathy and some 55 with stable Graves' hyperthyroidism. Prospective prediction of ophthalmopathy was tested in an independent validation cohort consisting of fewer than 20 hyperthyroidism patients and around 17 patients who later progressed to ophthalmopathy. The 75 to 100 discovery patients were randomly split 7:3 into training and test sets. The study also compared thyroid tissue and blood T-cell repertoires from about six Graves' hyperthyroidism patients. Following sampling, methimazole starting at 30 mg daily was given to hyperthyroidism patients, and high-dose intravenous methylprednisolone was given to ophthalmopathy patients. TCR Vbeta CDR3 sequencing of around 130 peripheral blood samples (approximately 44 ophthalmopathy, 75 hyperthyroidism and around 17 progressor patients) is reported in the paper. Study-wide conclusions, independent of this receptor: Most expanded thyroid clonotypes (frequency above 0.001) were also found in blood, which suggests that blood repertoires may mirror thyroid immune responses. A 13 V-J signature model separated ophthalmopathy from stable hyperthyroidism, with over 85% sensitivity and 81.08% specificity in cross-validation and 80%/75% in testing. In validation, the model predicted progression to ophthalmopathy a median of about 6.8 months before onset, with 70% to 71% sensitivity and about 72% specificity. No statistical method was used to fix the sample size in advance, and group allocation was not hidden from the investigators.

The TCR beta CDR3 regions were amplified from the RNA transcripts. The TCR CDR3 was subjected to a first round of RT-PCR using the HTBI primer set and the Qiagen OneStep RT-PCR kit. Libraries were constructed in a second round of multiplex PCR, after which size selection and purification were carried out. The libraries were sequenced on an Illumina HiSeq2000 using paired-end 100 bp reads. The paper's data handling went like this. SOAPnuke was used to process the raw data, removing reads that contained adapters or uncalled bases, had a mean Phred below 15, or lacked an exact match to the constant primer or identifier. High-quality paired reads were merged with COPE v1.2.5, and unique nucleotide sequences were defined as clonotypes. Clonotypes were aligned to IMGT TRBV, TRBD and TRBJ reference segments using MiTCR v1.1. The analysis included only V-J combinations with a frequency above 0.0001, which together covered roughly 99% of the repertoires. A TCS score was defined as the ratio between F50 (clonal expansion) and ExV (chaos), using BLOSUM62-based TCRdist between CDR3 peptides within each V-J. Welch's t-statistics and random forest reduced approximately 520 V-J features to 13, which were used in a naive Bayes classifier (R e1071). TCRdb applied fastp at Q25 and MiXCR to the public reads, then kept only in-frame beta chains. Duplicate CDR3 protein sequences are folded into a single record with the most common DNA and genes. The V and J calls reflect TCRdb's pipeline rather than the authors' work. This sample gives 360,000 or so distinct CDR3 sequences in total; around 15% of them show up just once. The biggest ten clones account for approximately 19% of the sample.

Moderately to severely active disease, a Clinical Activity Score of at least 3, a NOSPECS grade of at least 4, and a duration under 3 months were present in ophthalmopathy patients. Any patient with an uncontrolled infection, another autoimmune disease, pregnancy or lactation was excluded. Clinical symptoms, serum thyroxine and TRAb, thyroid ultrasound, and orbital computed tomography formed the basis for the diagnoses. Ficoll-Paque density gradient centrifugation was used to isolate PBMCs from 9.5 to 10 ml of fresh peripheral blood. Total RNA was extracted with Trizol reagent, and quality was checked on an Agilent 2100 Bioanalyzer. To note about this clonotype: What this receptor recognizes is not known. Per-base qualities were not stored, and no clone one base away is much larger.

The receptor's source is an older woman with Graves' ophthalmopathy. Sequencing used blood.

In nucleotide form, the sequence is TGTGCCAGCGGCCAGGGACAGGGGCAGTATGGTGAAGCTTTCTTT. Its protein product is CASGQGQGQYGEAFF. The chain couples TRBV27 to TRBJ1-1; 10 bases in the middle match TRBD1. Germline trimming: 8 bases from V, 7 bases from J; junction bases outside gene matches: 13. The CDR3 numbers 15 residues from cysteine through phenylalanine. Only CDR3 DNA remains: 45 bases, in frame from the first base. Sequences MNHEY (CDR1) and SMNVEV (CDR2) are obtained from the germline V gene (reference sequence).